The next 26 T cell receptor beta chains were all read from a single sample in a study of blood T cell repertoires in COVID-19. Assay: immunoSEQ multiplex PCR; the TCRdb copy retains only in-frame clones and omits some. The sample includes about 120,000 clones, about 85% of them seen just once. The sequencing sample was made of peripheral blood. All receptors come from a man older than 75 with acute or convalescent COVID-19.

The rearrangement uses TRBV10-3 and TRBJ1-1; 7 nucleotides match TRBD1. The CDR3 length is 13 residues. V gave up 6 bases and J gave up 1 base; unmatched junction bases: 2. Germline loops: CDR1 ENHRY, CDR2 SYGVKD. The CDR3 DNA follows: TGTGCCATCAGACAGGGGACGAACACTGAAGCTTTCTTT. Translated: CAIRQGTNTEAFF.

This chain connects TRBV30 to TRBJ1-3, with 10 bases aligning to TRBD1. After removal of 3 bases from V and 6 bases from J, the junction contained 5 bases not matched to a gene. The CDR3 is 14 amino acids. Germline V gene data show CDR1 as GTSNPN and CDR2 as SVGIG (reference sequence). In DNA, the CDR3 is TGTGCCTGGAGCCTCGGGACAGGGGCAAACACCATATATTTT. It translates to CAWSLGTGANTIYF.

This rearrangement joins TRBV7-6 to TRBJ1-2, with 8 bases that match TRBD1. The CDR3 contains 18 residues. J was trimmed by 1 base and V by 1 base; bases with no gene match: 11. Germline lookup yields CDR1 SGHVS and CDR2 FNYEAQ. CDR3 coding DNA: TGTGCCAGCAGCTTAGAAGCAGCGACAGGGGCCAATAACTATGGCTACACCTTC. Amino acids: CASSLEAATGANNYGYTF.

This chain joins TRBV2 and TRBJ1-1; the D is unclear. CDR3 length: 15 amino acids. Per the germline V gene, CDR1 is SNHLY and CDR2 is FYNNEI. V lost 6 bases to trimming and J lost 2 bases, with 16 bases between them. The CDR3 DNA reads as TGTGCCAGCAGATCGGGTTCTTCGGCTAACACTGAAGCTTTCTTT. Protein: CASRSGSSANTEAFF.

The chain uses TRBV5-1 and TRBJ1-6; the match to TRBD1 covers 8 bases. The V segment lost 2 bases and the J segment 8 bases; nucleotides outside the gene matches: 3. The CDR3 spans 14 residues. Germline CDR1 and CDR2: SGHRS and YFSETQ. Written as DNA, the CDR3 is TGCGCCAGCAGCTTTACAGGGGGGGATTCACCCCTCCACTTT. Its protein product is CASSFTGGDSPLHF.

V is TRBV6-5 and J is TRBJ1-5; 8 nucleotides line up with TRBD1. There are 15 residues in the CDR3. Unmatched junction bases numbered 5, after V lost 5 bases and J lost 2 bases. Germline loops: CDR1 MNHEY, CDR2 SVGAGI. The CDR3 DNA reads TGTGCCAGCAGTACAGGGGGAAGGGGCAATCAGCCCCAGCATTTT. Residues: CASSTGGRGNQPQHF.

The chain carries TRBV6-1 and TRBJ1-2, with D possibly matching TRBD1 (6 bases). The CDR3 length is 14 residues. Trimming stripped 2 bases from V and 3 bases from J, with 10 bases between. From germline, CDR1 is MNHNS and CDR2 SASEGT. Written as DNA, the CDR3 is TGTGCCAGCAGTGAACAGGGGCGAGACTATGGCTACACCTTC. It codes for CASSEQGRDYGYTF.

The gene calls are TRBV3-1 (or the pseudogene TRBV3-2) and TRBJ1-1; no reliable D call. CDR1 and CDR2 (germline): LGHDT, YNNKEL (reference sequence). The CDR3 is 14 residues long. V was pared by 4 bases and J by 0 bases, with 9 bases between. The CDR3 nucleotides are TGTGCCAGCAGCCGCCAGGCCCTGAACACTGAAGCTTTCTTT. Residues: CASSRQALNTEAFF.

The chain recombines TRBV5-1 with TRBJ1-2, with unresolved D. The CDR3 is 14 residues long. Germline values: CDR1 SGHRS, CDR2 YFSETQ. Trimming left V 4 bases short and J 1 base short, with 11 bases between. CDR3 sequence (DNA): TGCGCCAGCAGCAAGGACGGGATTAACTATGGCTACACCTTC. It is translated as CASSKDGINYGYTF. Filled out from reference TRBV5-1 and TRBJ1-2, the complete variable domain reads KAGVTQTPRYLIKTRGQQVTLSCSPISGHRSVSWYQQTPGQGLQFLFEYFSETQRNKGNFPGRFSGRQFSNSRSEMNVSTLELGDSALYLCASSKDGINYGYTFGSGTRLTVV.

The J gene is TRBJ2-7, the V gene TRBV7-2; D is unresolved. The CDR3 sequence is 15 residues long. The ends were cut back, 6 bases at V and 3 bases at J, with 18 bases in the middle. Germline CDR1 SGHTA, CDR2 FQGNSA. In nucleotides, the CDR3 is TGTGCCAGCAGTTCAAAATCACTGTACGGCTACGAGCAGTACTTC. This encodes CASSSKSLYGYEQYF.

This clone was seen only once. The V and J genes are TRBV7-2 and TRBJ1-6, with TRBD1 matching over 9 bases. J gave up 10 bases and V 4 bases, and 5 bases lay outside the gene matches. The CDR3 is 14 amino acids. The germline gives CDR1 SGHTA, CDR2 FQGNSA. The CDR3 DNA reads TGTGCCAGCAGCTGGCGGACAGGGGAATCACCCCTCCACTTT. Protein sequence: CASSWRTGESPLHF.

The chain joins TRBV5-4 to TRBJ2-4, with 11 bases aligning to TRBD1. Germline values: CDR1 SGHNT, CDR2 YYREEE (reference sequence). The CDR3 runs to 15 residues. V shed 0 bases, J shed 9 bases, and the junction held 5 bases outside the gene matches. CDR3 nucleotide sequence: TGTGCCAGCAGCTTGGCCGGACAGGGGGCTGTCATTCAGTACTTC. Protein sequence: CASSLAGQGAVIQYF.

CDR3 coding DNA: TGTGCCAGCAGTTTAGCGGGAGGGGAGACCCAGTACTTC. This translates into CASSLAGGETQYF. This sequence joins TRBV7-3 and TRBJ2-5; 11 nucleotides align to TRBD2. This CDR3 spans 13 amino acids. V was clipped by 6 bases and J by 5 bases; unmatched bases: 2. The germline gives CDR1 SGHTA, CDR2 FQGTGA.

CDR3 protein: CASSLELTFGMIGELFF. DNA of the CDR3: TGTGCCAGCAGCTTAGAATTGACTTTCGGGATGATCGGGGAGCTGTTTTTT. The chain carries TRBV7-9 and TRBJ2-2, with D perhaps TRBD2 (5 bases). The CDR3 is 17 amino acids. Looked up from germline, CDR1 is SEHNR and CDR2 is FQNEAQ (reference sequence). Trimming shortened V by 1 base and J by 7 bases, and 19 bases separated the two germline ends. The full variable domain, in which reference TRBV7-9 and TRBJ2-2 provide the parts outside the CDR3, is DTGVSQNPRHKITKRGQNVTFRCDPISEHNRLYWYRQTLGQGPEFLTYFQNEAQLEKSRLLSDRFSAERPKGSFSTLEIQRTEQGDSAMYLCASSLELTFGMIGELFFGEGSRLTVL.

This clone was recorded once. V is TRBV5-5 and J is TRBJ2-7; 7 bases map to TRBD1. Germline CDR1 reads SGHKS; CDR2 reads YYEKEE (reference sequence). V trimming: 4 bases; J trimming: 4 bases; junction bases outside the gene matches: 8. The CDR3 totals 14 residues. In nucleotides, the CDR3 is TGTGCCAGCAGCCGGGGACAGCGTGGGTACGAGCAGTACTTC. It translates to CASSRGQRGYEQYF.

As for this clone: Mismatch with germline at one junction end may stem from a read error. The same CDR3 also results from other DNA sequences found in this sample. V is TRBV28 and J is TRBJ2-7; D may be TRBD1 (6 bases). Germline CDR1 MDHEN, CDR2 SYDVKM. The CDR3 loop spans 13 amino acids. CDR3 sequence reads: CASSLSRGYEQYF. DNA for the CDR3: TGTGCCAGCAGTTTATCCAGGGGCTACGAGCAGTATTTC.

This CDR3 reads CASSPPRQAYGYTF. The DNA of the CDR3 is TGTGCCAGCTCACCACCCCGACAAGCCTATGGCTACACCTTC. The V and J genes are TRBV18 and TRBJ1-2; D not certain. Germline V gene sequence: CDR1 KGHSH, CDR2 LQKENI. V was shortened by 0 bases and J by 4 bases, with 9 bases between the two germline ends. This CDR3 is 14 amino acids long. The full variable domain, rest sourced from reference TRBV18 and TRBJ1-2, is NAGVMQNPRHLVRRRGQEARLRCSPMKGHSHVYWYRQLPEEGLKFMVYLQKENIIDESGMPKERFSAEFPKEGPSILRIQQVVRGDSAAYFCASSPPRQAYGYTFGSGTRLTVV.

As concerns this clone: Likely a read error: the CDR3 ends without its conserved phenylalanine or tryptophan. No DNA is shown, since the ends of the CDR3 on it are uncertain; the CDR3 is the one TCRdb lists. This CDR3 is CATSVRDTL. The chain recombines TRBV24-1 with TRBJ2-3; the table's D gene call, TRBD2, was not cross checked with the DNA. The CDR3 spans 9 residues, counting both ends. The germline V gene has CDR1 KGHDR and CDR2 SFDVKD.

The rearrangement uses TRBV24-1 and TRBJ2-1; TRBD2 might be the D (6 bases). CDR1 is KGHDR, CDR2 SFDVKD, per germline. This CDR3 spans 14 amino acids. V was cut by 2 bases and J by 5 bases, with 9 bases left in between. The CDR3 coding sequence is TGTGCCACCAGTGATTCACTAGCCAACAATGAGCAGTTCTTC. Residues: CATSDSLANNEQFF.

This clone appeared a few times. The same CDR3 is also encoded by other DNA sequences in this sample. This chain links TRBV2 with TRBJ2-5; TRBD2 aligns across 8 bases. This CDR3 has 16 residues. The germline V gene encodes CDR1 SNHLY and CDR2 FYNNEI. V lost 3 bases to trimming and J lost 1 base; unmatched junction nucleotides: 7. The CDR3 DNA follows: TGTGCCAGCAGTGAGGGGTTGGCGGGAGGCCAAGAGACCCAGTACTTC. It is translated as CASSEGLAGGQETQYF.

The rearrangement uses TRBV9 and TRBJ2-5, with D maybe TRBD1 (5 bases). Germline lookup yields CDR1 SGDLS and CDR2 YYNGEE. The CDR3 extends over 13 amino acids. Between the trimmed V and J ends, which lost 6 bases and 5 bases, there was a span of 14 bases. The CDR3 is CASNIGVGETQYF. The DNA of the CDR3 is TGTGCCAGCAATATAGGGGTAGGGGAGACCCAGTACTTC.

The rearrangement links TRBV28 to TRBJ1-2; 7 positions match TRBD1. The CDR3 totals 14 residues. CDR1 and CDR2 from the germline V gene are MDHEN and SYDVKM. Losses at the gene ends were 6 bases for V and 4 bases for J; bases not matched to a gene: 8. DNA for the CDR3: TGTGCCAGCAGCCCAGCAGGGACAGCCTATGGCTACACCTTC. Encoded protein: CASSPAGTAYGYTF.

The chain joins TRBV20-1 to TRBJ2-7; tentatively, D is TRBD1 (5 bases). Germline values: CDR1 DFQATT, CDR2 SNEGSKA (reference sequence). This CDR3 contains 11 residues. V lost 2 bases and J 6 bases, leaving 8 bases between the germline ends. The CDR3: CSARQGPEQYF. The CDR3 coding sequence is TGCAGTGCTAGACAGGGTCCCGAGCAGTACTTC.

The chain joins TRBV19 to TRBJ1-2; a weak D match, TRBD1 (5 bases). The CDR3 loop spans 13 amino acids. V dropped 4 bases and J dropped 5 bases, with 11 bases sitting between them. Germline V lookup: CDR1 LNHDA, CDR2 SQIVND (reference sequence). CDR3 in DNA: TGTGCCAGTAGTACCGGGGGTCGGTATGGCTACACCTTC. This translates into CASSTGGRYGYTF.

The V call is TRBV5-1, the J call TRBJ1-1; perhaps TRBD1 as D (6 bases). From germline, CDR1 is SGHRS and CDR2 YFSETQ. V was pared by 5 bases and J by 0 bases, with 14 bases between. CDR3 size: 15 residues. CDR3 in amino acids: CASRQTGTLNTEAFF. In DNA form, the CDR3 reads TGCGCCAGCAGACAAACCGGGACATTGAACACTGAAGCTTTCTTT.

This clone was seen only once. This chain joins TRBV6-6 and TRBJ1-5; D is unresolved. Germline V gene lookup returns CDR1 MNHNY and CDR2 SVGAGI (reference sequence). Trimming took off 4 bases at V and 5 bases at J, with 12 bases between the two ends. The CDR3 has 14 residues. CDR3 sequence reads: CASSSPSRDQPQHF. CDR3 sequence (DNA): TGTGCCAGCAGTTCCCCGAGTCGCGATCAGCCCCAGCATTTT.